This T cell receptor beta chain was profiled in a study of beta chain features in type 1 diabetes. Points from the study as a whole: Significant though moderate, a shortening of TCRB CDR3s appeared in all four CD4+ subsets of Type 1 diabetes patients. Possible PCR preference for shorter templates applied equally to patients and controls.

Worth noting for this clone: Its antigen is unknown.

The isolated RNA, all of it, was reverse transcribed, so expressed TCRB transcripts were what got sequenced. Clones were read by immunoSEQ multiplex PCR, and TCRdb kept only the in-frame ones, dropping some. The sample consists of about 180,000 clones, roughly 8% of them appearing once. The receptor comes from a woman between 40 and 55 years old with type 1 diabetes. Specimen: central memory CD4+ T cells from blood.

This CDR3 is CASSLASGTEGTQYF. CDR3 bases: TGTGCCAGCAGCTTAGCTAGCGGGACAGAGGGGACCCAGTACTTC. The rearrangement joins TRBV7-9 to TRBJ2-5, with TRBD2 as a possible D gene (8 bases). V was shortened by 0 bases and J by 7 bases, with 15 bases between the two germline ends. This CDR3 region has 15 residues. Germline V gives CDR1 SEHNR, CDR2 FQNEAQ (reference sequence).